This T cell receptor (beta chain) originates from a study of T cell responses to AZD1222 COVID-19 vaccine. In the study overall: Second-dose recipients at about 4 or about 12 weeks were treated as one pooled group. The study, taken as a whole, reports: Along spike, vaccine-associated CD4 TCRs were found throughout, with dominance at 160-218 and 743-854.

The CDR3 totals 15 residues. CDR1 and CDR2 from the germline V gene are LNHNV and YYDKDF (reference sequence). Trimming left V 0 bases short and J 4 bases short, with 10 bases between. Measured with immunoSEQ multiplex PCR; TCRdb has only the in-frame clones, and not every one. Of around 130,000 clones listed, more than 70% were seen once; the top ten hold 10% to 15%. Remarks on this clone: Its target is not known.

This chain joins TRBV15 and TRBJ1-5; possible D gene TRBD1, 6 bases. Sequenced here: peripheral blood, sampled on day 0 of AZD1222 vaccination. This clonotype originated in an adult in good health. The CDR3 here is CATSRDTRGNQPQHF. The DNA of the CDR3 is TGTGCCACCAGCAGAGATACAAGGGGGAATCAGCCCCAGCATTTT.